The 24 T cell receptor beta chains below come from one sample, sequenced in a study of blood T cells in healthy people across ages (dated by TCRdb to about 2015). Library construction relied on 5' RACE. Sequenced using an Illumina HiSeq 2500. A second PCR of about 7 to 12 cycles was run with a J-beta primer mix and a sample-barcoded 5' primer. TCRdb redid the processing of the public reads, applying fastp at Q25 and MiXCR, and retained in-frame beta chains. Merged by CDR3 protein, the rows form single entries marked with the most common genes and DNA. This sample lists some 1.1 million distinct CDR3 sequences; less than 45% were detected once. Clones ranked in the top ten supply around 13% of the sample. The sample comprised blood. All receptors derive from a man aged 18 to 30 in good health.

This CDR3 is CASSQNTGGGPYNEQFF. CDR3 bases: TGCGCCAGCAGCCAAAATACTGGCGGGGGACCATACAATGAGCAGTTCTTC. V is TRBV4-3 and J is TRBJ2-1; 7 nucleotides line up with TRBD2. Germline V lookup: CDR1 LGHNA, CDR2 YSLEER. This CDR3 has 17 amino acids. The junction had 11 bases not matched to a gene; V was cut back by 2 bases and J by 4 bases.

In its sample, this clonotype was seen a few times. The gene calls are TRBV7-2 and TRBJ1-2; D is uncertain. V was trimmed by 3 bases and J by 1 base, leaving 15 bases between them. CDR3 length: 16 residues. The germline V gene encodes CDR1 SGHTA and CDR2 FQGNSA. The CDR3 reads CASSFDGSENNYGYTF. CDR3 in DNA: TGTGCCAGCAGCTTTGACGGGTCTGAAAATAACTATGGCTACACCTTC.

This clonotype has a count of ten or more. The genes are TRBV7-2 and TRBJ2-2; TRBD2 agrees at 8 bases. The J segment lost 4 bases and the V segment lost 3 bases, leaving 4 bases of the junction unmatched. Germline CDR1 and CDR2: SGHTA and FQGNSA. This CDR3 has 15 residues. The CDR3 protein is CASSFRTSITGELFF. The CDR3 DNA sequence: TGTGCCAGCAGCTTCCGGACTAGCATCACCGGGGAGCTGTTTTTT.

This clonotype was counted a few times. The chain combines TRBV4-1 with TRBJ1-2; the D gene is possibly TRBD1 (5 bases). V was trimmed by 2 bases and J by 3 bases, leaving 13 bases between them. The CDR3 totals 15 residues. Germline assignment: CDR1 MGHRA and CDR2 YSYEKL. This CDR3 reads CASSQPGTGDYGYTF. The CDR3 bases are TGCGCCAGCAGCCAACCAGGGACCGGGGACTATGGCTACACCTTC.

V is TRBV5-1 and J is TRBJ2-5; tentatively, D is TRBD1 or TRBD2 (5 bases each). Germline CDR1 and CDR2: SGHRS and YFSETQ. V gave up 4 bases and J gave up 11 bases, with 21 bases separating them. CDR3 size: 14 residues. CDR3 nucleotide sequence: TGCGCCAGCAGCGTTGGGGGTCCCCCTGATGAGCAGTACTTC. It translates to CASSVGGPPDEQYF. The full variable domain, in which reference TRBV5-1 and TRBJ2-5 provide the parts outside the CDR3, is KAGVTQTPRYLIKTRGQQVTLSCSPISGHRSVSWYQQTPGQGLQFLFEYFSETQRNKGNFPGRFSGRQFSNSRSEMNVSTLELGDSALYLCASSVGGPPDEQYFGPGTRLLVL.

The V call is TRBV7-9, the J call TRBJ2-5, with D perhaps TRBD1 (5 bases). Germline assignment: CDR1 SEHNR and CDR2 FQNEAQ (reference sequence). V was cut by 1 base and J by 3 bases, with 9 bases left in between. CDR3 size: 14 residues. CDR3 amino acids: CASSLEGPEETQYF. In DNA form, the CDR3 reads TGTGCCAGCAGCTTAGAGGGGCCGGAAGAGACCCAGTACTTC.

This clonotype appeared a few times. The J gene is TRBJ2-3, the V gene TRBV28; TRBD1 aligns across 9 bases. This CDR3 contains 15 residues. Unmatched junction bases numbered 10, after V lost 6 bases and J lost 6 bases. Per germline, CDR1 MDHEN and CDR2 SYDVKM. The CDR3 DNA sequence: TGTGCCAGCAGACAACCGGGACAGGGATGGGATACGCAGTATTTT. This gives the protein CASRQPGQGWDTQYF. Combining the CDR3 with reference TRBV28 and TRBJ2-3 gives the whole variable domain DVKVTQSSRYLVKRTGEKVFLECVQDMDHENMFWYRQDPGLGLRLIYFSYDVKMKEKGDIPEGYSVSREKKERFSLILESASTNQTSMYLCASRQPGQGWDTQYFGPGTRLTVL.

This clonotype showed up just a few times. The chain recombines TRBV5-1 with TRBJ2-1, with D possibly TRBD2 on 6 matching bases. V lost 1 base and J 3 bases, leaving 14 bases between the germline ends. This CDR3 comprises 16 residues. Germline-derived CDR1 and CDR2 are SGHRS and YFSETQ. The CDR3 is CASSLPPSRDYNEQFF. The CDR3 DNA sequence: TGCGCCAGCAGCTTGCCCCCCTCGCGGGACTACAATGAGCAGTTCTTC.

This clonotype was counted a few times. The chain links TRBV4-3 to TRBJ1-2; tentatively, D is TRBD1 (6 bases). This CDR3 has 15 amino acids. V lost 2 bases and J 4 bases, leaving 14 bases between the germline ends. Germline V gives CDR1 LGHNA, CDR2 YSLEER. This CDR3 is CASSQLAGAAYGYTF. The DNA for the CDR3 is TGCGCCAGCAGCCAATTGGCGGGGGCGGCCTATGGCTACACCTTC.

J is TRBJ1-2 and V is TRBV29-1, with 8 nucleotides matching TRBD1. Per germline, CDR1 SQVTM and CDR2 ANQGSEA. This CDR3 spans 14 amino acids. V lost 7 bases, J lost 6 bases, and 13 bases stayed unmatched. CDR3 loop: CSANTPTGGDGYTF. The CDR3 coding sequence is TGCAGCGCCAACACCCCTACAGGGGGGGATGGCTACACCTTC.

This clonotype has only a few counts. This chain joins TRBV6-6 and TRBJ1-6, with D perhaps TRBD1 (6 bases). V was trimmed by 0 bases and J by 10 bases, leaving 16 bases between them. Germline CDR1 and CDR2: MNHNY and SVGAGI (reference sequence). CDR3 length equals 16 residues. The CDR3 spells CASSYSDGGARSPLHF. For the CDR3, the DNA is TGTGCCAGCAGTTACTCGGACGGGGGCGCGAGATCACCCCTCCACTTT.

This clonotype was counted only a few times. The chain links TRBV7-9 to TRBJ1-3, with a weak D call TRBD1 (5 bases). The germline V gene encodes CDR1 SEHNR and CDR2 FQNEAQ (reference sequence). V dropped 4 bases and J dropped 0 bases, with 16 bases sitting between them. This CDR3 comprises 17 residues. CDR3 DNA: TGTGCCAGCAGCTCCCAGACCTCGACAGTCTCTGGAAACACCATATATTTT. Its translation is CASSSQTSTVSGNTIYF.

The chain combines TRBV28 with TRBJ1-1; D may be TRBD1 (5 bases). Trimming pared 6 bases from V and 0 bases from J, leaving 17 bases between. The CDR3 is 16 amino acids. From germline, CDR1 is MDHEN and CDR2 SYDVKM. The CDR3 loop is CASRLPGAGLNTEAFF. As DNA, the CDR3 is TGTGCCAGCAGGCTCCCTGGGGCAGGTCTGAACACTGAAGCTTTCTTT.

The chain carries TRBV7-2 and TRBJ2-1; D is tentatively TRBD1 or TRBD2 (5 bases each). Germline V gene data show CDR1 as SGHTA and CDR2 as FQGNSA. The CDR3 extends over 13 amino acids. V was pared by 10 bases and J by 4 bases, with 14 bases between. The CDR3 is CATRGRDYNEQFF. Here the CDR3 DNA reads TGTGCCACCCGGGGCAGGGATTACAATGAGCAGTTCTTC. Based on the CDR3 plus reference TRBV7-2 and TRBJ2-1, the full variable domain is GAGVSQSPSNKVTEKGKDVELRCDPISGHTALYWYRQSLGQGLEFLIYFQGNSAPDKSGLPSDRFSAERTGGSVSTLTIQRTQQEDSAVYLCATRGRDYNEQFFGPGTRLTVL.

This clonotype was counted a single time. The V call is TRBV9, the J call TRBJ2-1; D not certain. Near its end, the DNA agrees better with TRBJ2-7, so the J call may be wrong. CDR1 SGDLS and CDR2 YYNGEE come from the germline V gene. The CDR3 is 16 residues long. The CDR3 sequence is CASSAQDVESYNEQYF. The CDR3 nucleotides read TGTGCCAGCAGCGCTCAAGACGTGGAGTCCTACAATGAGCAGTACTTC.

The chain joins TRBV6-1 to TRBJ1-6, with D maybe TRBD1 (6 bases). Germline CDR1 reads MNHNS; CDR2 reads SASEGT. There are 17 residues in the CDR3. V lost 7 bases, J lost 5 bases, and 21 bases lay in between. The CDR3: CASTRGVGGADNSPLHF. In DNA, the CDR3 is TGTGCCAGCACCCGAGGGGTGGGGGGCGCGGATAATTCACCCCTCCACTTT.

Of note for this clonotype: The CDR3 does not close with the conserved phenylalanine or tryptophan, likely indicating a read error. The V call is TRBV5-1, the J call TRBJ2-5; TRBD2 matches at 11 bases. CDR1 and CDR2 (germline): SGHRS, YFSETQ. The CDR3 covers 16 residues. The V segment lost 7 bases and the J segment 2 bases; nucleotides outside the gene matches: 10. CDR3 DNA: TGCGCCAGCCGGCCAAGTAGCGGGGGGGGACAAGAGACCCAGTACTAC. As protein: CASRPSSGGGQETQYY.

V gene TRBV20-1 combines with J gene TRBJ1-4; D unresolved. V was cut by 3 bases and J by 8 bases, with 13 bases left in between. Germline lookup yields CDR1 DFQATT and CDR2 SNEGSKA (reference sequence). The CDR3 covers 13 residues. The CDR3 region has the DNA TGCAGTGCTAGCTACAGTCGCTGGGAAAAACTGTTTTTT. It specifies CSASYSRWEKLFF.

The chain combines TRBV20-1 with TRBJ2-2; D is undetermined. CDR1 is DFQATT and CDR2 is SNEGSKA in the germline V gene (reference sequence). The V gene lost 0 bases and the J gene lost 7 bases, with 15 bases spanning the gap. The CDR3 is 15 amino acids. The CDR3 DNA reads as TGCAGTGCTAGAGATACGTCCAGGCTTGGCGGGGAGCTGTTTTTT. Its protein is CSARDTSRLGGELFF.

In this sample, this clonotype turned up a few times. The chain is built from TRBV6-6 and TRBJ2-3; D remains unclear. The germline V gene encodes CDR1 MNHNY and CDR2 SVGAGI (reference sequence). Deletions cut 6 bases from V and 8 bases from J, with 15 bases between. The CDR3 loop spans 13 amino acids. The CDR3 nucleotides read TGTGCCAGCAGCTCCGCGTCCGGCGTTACGCAGTATTTT. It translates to CASSSASGVTQYF.

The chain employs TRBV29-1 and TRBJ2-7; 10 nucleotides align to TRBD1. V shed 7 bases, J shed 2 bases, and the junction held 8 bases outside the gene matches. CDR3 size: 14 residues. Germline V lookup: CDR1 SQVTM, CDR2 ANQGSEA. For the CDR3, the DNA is TGCAGCGCTCAATCCGGACAGGGGGCCTACGAGCAGTACTTC. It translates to CSAQSGQGAYEQYF.

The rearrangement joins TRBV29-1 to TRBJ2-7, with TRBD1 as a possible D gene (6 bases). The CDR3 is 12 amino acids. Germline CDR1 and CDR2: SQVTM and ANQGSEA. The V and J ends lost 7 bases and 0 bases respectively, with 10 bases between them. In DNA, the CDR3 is TGCAGCGGATGGACAGACTCCTACGAGCAGTACTTC. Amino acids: CSGWTDSYEQYF.

The CDR3 DNA reads TGTGCCAGCAGTACGCAGGTGGGGTATGGCTACACCTTC. This encodes CASSTQVGYGYTF. The rearrangement links TRBV2 to TRBJ1-2; D remains ambiguous. V shed 5 bases and J shed 5 bases, with 12 bases lying between them. Looked up from germline, CDR1 is SNHLY and CDR2 is FYNNEI. The CDR3 totals 13 residues.

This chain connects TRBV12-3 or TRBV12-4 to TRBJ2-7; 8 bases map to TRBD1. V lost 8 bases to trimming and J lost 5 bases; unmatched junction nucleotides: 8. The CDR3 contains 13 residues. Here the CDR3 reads CASGWTGNNEQYF. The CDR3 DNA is TGTGCCAGCGGATGGACAGGGAACAACGAGCAGTACTTC.